This passage covers 3 T cell receptor beta chains from one sample sequenced in a study of blood T cell repertoires in COVID-19. The method was immunoSEQ multiplex PCR; TCRdb's version includes in-frame clones alone and lacks a portion of them. The sample has around 150,000 clones; approximately 88% are singletons. The material sequenced was PBMCs or T cells enriched from blood (not recorded which). These receptors were collected from a man between 65 and 85 years old who had been exposed to COVID-19.

This clone came up a few times. V gene TRBV25-1 combines with J gene TRBJ2-2; D gene uncertain. The CDR3 totals 12 residues. Trimming removed 6 bases at V and 6 bases at J, with 8 bases between. Germline CDR1 and CDR2: MGHDK and SYGVNS. CDR3 nucleotides: TGTGCCAGCAGAATTAGCTCCGGGGAGCTGTTTTTT. Translation gives CASRISSGELFF.

Concerning this clone: Other DNA variants within this sample encode the same CDR3. V usage is TRBV5-1 and J usage is TRBJ2-5; a weak D match, TRBD2 (6 bases). Germline CDR1 is SGHRS and CDR2 is YFSETQ. This CDR3 region has 14 residues. Trimming took 2 bases from V and 2 from J, leaving 10 bases between them. The CDR3: CASSFGRGQETQYF. CDR3 coding DNA: TGCGCCAGCAGCTTTGGTCGGGGGCAAGAGACCCAGTACTTC. Using reference TRBV5-1 and TRBJ2-5 for the parts outside the CDR3, the full variable domain is KAGVTQTPRYLIKTRGQQVTLSCSPISGHRSVSWYQQTPGQGLQFLFEYFSETQRNKGNFPGRFSGRQFSNSRSEMNVSTLELGDSALYLCASSFGRGQETQYFGPGTRLLVL.

This chain links TRBV7-3 with TRBJ1-6; weak D call: TRBD1 (5 bases). CDR1 is SGHTA, CDR2 FQGTGA, per germline. V was pared by 2 bases and J by 8 bases, with 16 bases between. The CDR3 runs 16 residues. The CDR3: CASSLGPPRRDSPLHF. The CDR3 DNA reads as TGTGCCAGCAGCTTAGGTCCCCCCCGCAGGGATTCACCCCTCCACTTT.